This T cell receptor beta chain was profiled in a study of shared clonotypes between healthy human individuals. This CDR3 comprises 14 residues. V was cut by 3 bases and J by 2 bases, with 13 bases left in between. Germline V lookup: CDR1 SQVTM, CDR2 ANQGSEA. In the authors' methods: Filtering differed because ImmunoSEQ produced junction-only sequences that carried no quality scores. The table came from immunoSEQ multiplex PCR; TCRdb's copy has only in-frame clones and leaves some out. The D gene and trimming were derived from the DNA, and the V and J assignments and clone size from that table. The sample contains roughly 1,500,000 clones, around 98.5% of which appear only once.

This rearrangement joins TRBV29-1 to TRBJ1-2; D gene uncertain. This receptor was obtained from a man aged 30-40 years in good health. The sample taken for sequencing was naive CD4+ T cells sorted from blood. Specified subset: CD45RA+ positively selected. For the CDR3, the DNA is TGCAGCGTTGAGAGGCCCCCTTTAAACTATGGCTACACCTTC. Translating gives CSVERPPLNYGYTF.